These T cell receptor beta chains were read from a single sample in a study of cytomegalovirus exposure and HLA in healthy donors. Method: immunoSEQ multiplex PCR; TCRdb's copy keeps in-frame clones and lacks some. The repertoire consists of 150,000 to 200,000 clones, with more than 60% occurring once and the leading ten covering roughly 7.1%. The sequenced sample was PBMCs. The receptors come from a woman between 40 and 50 years old in good health and CMV-seropositive. CDR3s include the opening cysteine and the closing phenylalanine or tryptophan. D genes are given only for firm matches. Clone size is not always given. Where it is, it says once, few, many or a class for expanded clones.

v_call	d_call	j_call	clone_size	cdr3_nt	cdr3_aa
TRBV6-1	.	TRBJ2-7	.	TGTGCCAGCAGTGGCCCCCTTAGCTACGAGCAGTACTTC	CASSGPLSYEQYF
TRBV5-4	.	TRBJ2-7	.	TGTGCCAGCAGCTTAGGACTTGGCGGGGACGAGCAGTACTTC	CASSLGLGGDEQYF
TRBV7-9	TRBD2	TRBJ2-7	.	TGTGCCAGCACCATCCCGGGGGAGGGACACGAGCAGTACTTC	CASTIPGEGHEQYF
TRBV4-1	.	TRBJ1-4	.	TGCGCCAGCAGCCAAGATATGATCACAGCTGCAACTAATGAAAAACTGTTTTTT	CASSQDMITAATNEKLFF
TRBV28	.	TRBJ1-5	.	TGTGCCAGCAGCGAAACAAACGACGGACTCAACAAGCCCCAGCATTTT	CASSETNDGLNKPQHF
TRBV4-2	TRBD1	TRBJ1-4	.	TGTGCCAGCAGCCAGTTACCGGGACAGGGGTTTGCAACTAATGAAAAACTGTTTTTT	CASSQLPGQGFATNEKLFF
TRBV10-2	.	TRBJ2-7	.	TGCGCCAGCAGTGATGAACTCCGCGGGACCTACGAGCAGTACTTC	CASSDELRGTYEQYF
TRBV6-1	.	TRBJ1-6	.	TGTGCCAGCAGTGAAGTACGAGGAGGCTCACCCCTCCACTTT	CASSEVRGGSPLHF
TRBV28	.	TRBJ1-1	.	TGTGCCAGCAGTTTACCCGGACTGATGAACACTGAAGCTTTCTTT	CASSLPGLMNTEAFF
TRBV7-8	TRBD1	TRBJ2-3	.	TGTGCCAGCAGCAAAGGACAGGACCCTAGCACAGATACGCAGTATTTT	CASSKGQDPSTDTQYF
TRBV7-9	.	TRBJ2-7	.	TGTGCCAGCAACCTACAGGGCTACGAGCAGTACTTC	CASNLQGYEQYF
TRBV12-5	TRBD2	TRBJ2-1	.	TGTGCTAGTGGTTCGATCATTCCGGGGACTAGCGGTCACTCCTACAATGAGCAGTTCTTC	CASGSIIPGTSGHSYNEQFF
TRBV5-1	.	TRBJ1-1	once	TGCGCCAGCAGCCTATTACAGGCTGGTACTGAAGCTTTCTTT	CASSLLQAGTEAFF
TRBV27	.	TRBJ1-2	.	TGTGCCAGCAGCCCCCCCGGTCGTAATTATGGCTACACCTTC	CASSPPGRNYGYTF
TRBV18	TRBD1	TRBJ2-7	.	TGTGCCAGCTCACCACTTACGGGACAGAGTAGAGAGCAGTACTTC	CASSPLTGQSREQYF
TRBV5-4	TRBD2	TRBJ2-7	.	TGTGCCAGCAGCATCGGCGGGGGGTTGGGGATAGGCGAGCAGTACTTC	CASSIGGGLGIGEQYF
TRBV7-2	.	TRBJ1-5	.	TGTGCCAGCAGCCCCGGGATTCACGATCAGCCCCAGCATTTT	CASSPGIHDQPQHF
TRBV5-1	.	TRBJ2-5	.	TGCGCCAGCAGCTTGAATGTCGGAGAGACCCAGTACTTC	CASSLNVGETQYF
TRBV28	.	TRBJ1-5	.	TGTGCCAGCAGTTTTGGGGCGGGGGGGCAGCCCCAGCATTTT	CASSFGAGGQPQHF
TRBV13	TRBD1	TRBJ1-5	.	TGTGCCAGCAGCTCCCGGGACAGGACTGGTGGGCCCCAGCATTTT	CASSSRDRTGGPQHF
TRBV28	.	TRBJ2-3	.	TGTGCCAGCAGTTTTAGGACTCATAGCACAGATACGCAGTATTTT	CASSFRTHSTDTQYF
TRBV7-4	TRBD1	TRBJ1-5	.	TGTGCCAGCAGCTTAGCGCGGAACTATGGAACAGGGGGTAATCAGCCCCAGCATTTT	CASSLARNYGTGGNQPQHF
TRBV30	TRBD1	TRBJ1-6	.	TGTGCCTGGGGACAGGGAGGTAATTCACCCCTCCACTTT	CAWGQGGNSPLHF
TRBV7-9	.	TRBJ2-6	once	TGTGCCAGCAGCAACAGCAGGGTCGTCTCTGGGGCCAACGTCCTGACTTTC	CASSNSRVVSGANVLTF
TRBV5-1	TRBD2	TRBJ2-5	.	TGCGCCAGCAGCTTTTGGAGTTCTAGCGGAGCCGCGGGGGAGACCCAGTACTTC	CASSFWSSSGAAGETQYF
TRBV11-1	TRBD1	TRBJ2-1	once	TGTGCCAGCAGCTCGCGGTACCGGGACAGGGGGGTTAATGAGCAGTTCTTC	CASSSRYRDRGVNEQFF
TRBV7-3	.	TRBJ2-7	.	TGTGCCAGCAGCTCCAAAACCGGGGGTCCCTACGAGCAGTACTTC	CASSSKTGGPYEQYF
TRBV30	.	TRBJ2-7	.	TGTGCCTGGAGTACGGGGGGCGGCGAGCAGTACTTC	CAWSTGGGEQYF
TRBV19	TRBD2	TRBJ2-5	.	TGTGCCAGTAGTACCCCTAGCGGGAGTGAAGAGACCCAGTACTTC	CASSTPSGSEETQYF
TRBV27	.	TRBJ1-5	.	TGTGCCAGCAGTTTGAGGCAGAATCAGCCCCAGCATTTT	CASSLRQNQPQHF
TRBV4-2	TRBD1	TRBJ2-7	.	TGTGCCAGCAGCCAAGACCTACAGGGGATTCGTCGGGAGCAGTACTTC	CASSQDLQGIRREQYF
TRBV7-8	.	TRBJ1-1	.	TGTGCCAGCAGCTTTCAGGGTAACACTGAAGCTTTCTTT	CASSFQGNTEAFF
TRBV7-2	TRBD1	TRBJ1-2	few	TGTGCCAGCAGCTTAAACAGGGGCTATGGCTACACCTTC	CASSLNRGYGYTF
TRBV4-2	TRBD2	TRBJ2-2	.	TGTGCCAGCAGCACGGGACTAGCGGAAAACACCGGGGAGCTGTTTTTT	CASSTGLAENTGELFF
TRBV2	TRBD1	TRBJ2-7	.	TGTGCCAGGCAGACGGGACAGGGGGCCTCCGAGCAGTACTTC	CARQTGQGASEQYF
TRBV28	TRBD1	TRBJ2-7	.	TGTGCCAGCAGTTTACCCCTATGGACAGGGGCGGGGTACGAGCAGTACTTC	CASSLPLWTGAGYEQYF
TRBV11-2	TRBD2	TRBJ2-3	few	TGTGCCAGCAGCCTGGCGGGAGCAGATACGCAGTATTTT	CASSLAGADTQYF
TRBV2	TRBD2	TRBJ2-7	once	TGTGCCAGCAGTCCGACTAGCGGGAGCCGTGAGCAGTACTTC	CASSPTSGSREQYF
TRBV11-2	.	TRBJ2-7	few	TGTGCCAGCAGCTTAGGAGGTTCGAGCTCCTACGAGCAGTACTTC	CASSLGGSSSYEQYF
TRBV6-5	TRBD2	TRBJ2-5	.	TGTGCCAGCACCTTTAGCGGGACACAAGAGACCCAGTACTTC	CASTFSGTQETQYF
TRBV6-1	.	TRBJ2-5	.	TGTGCCAGCAGTGTGGATAGTAGAACAGTAAATCACCAAGAGACCCAGTACTTC	CASSVDSRTVNHQETQYF
TRBV7-3	TRBD2	TRBJ2-1	.	TGTGCCAGCAGCCCCGGTGGGACGGGAGGGGGCAATGAGCAGTTCTTC	CASSPGGTGGGNEQFF
TRBV30	.	TRBJ1-1	.	TGTGCCTGGAGAACACAGGCCCTCACTGAAGCTTTCTTT	CAWRTQALTEAFF
TRBV5-4	.	TRBJ2-2	once	TGTGCCAGCAGCTTGTATGCGGCGAACACCGGGGAGCTGTTTTTT	CASSLYAANTGELFF
TRBV2	.	TRBJ2-7	.	TGTGCCAGCAGTCCACGAGATCTCTCCTACGAGCAGTACTTC	CASSPRDLSYEQYF
TRBV29-1	.	TRBJ2-3	.	TGCAGCGTTGCGGGAATTAGCACAGATACGCAGTATTTT	CSVAGISTDTQYF
TRBV19	TRBD2	TRBJ2-3	once	TGTGCCAGTAGTCCTGAGCGGGAGACGGGCACAGATACGCAGTATTTT	CASSPERETGTDTQYF
TRBV9	TRBD2	TRBJ2-2	.	TGTGCCAGCAGCGTCCTAGCGGGAGAAGTGGCCGGGGAGCTGTTTTTT	CASSVLAGEVAGELFF
TRBV7-2	TRBD2	TRBJ2-1	.	TGTGCCAGCAGCCTCTCCCAGACTAGCGGGAGGGCCGTGCAGTTCTTC	CASSLSQTSGRAVQFF
TRBV2	.	TRBJ2-7	once	TGTGCCAGCAAATGGCTGATCTCCTACGAGCAGTACTTC	CASKWLISYEQYF
TRBV7-2	.	TRBJ2-7	.	TGTGCCAGCAGCTTACGGACAGTAACCTACGAGCAGTACTTC	CASSLRTVTYEQYF
TRBV4-2	.	TRBJ1-2	.	TGTGCCAGCAGCCAAGATCGCCTCCAGGGATTGAACTATGGCTACACCTTC	CASSQDRLQGLNYGYTF